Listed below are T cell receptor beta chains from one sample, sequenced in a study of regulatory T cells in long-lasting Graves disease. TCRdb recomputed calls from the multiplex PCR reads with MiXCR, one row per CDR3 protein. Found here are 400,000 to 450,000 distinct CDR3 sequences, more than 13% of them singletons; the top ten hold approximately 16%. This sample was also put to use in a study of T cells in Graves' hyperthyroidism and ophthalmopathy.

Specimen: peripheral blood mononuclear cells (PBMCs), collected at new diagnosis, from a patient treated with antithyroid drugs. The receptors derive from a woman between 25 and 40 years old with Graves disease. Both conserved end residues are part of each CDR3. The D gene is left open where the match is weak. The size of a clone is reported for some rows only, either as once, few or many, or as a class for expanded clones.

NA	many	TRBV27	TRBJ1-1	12	CASGTGDTEAFF	TGTGCCAGCGGTACTGGGGACACTGAAGCTTTCTTT
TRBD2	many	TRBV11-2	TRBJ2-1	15	CASSALGLASDEQFF	TGTGCCAGCAGCGCGCTTGGACTAGCATCAGATGAGCAGTTCTTC
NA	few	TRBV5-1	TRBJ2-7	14	CASSFTTSAGEQYF	TGCGCCAGCAGCTTTACGACGTCGGCGGGCGAGCAGTACTTC
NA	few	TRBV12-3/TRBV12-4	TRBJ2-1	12	CASTASTNEQFF	TGTGCCAGCACGGCTAGCACGAATGAGCAGTTCTTC
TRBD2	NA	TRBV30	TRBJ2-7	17	CAWSLFIREEDADEQYF	TGTGCCTGGAGTCTTTTCATCCGGGAGGAAGATGCCGACGAGCAGTACTTC
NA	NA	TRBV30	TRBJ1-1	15	CAWTSGWQGNTEAFF	TGTGCCTGGACCTCGGGGTGGCAGGGCAACACTGAAGCTTTCTTT
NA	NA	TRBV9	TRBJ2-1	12	CASSGSYNEQFF	TGTGCCAGCAGCGGTTCCTACAATGAGCAGTTCTTC
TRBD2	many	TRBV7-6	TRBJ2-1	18	CASSSGSLSGRFGNEQFF	TGTGCCAGCAGCTCAGGGAGCCTTAGCGGGAGGTTTGGCAATGAGCAGTTCTTC
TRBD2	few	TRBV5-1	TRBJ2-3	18	CASSSNTGTSGRGNTQYF	TGCGCCAGCAGCTCAAATACCGGGACTAGCGGGAGAGGTAATACGCAGTATTTT
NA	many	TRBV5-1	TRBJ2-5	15	CASSLGGRTQETQYF	TGCGCCAGCAGCTTGGGAGGGAGGACCCAAGAGACCCAGTACTTC
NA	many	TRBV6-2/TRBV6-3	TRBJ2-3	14	CASSYNGVTDTQYF	TGTGCCAGCAGTTACAACGGGGTCACAGATACGCAGTATTTT
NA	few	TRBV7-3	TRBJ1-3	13	CASSSGVGNTIYF	TGTGCCAGCAGCTCGGGGGTAGGAAACACCATATATTTT
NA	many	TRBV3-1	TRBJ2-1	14	CASSQAGEGGEQFF	TGTGCCAGCAGCCAAGCCGGGGAGGGGGGTGAGCAGTTCTTC
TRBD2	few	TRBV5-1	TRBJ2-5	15	CASSWTSGIEETQYF	TGCGCCAGCAGCTGGACTAGCGGGATTGAGGAGACCCAGTACTTC
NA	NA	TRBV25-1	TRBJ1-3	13	CASSEGPGNTIYF	TGTGCCAGCAGTGAAGGTCCGGGAAACACCATATATTTT
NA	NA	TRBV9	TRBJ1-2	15	CASSVGSPGGYGYTF	TGTGCCAGCAGCGTAGGTAGTCCCGGGGGCTATGGCTACACCTTC